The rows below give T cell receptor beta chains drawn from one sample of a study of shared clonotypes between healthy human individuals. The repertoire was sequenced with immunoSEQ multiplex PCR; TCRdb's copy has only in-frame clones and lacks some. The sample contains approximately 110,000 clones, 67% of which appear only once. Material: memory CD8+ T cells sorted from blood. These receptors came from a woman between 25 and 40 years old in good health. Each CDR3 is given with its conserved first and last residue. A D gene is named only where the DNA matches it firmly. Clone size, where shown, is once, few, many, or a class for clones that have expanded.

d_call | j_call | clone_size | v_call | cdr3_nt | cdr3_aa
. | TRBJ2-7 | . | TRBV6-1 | TGTGCCAGCAGTGATGCCGTCACCTACGAGCAGTACTTC | CASSDAVTYEQYF
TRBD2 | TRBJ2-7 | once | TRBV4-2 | TGTGCCAGCAGCTTGACTAGCGGGATCACCTACGAGCAGTACTTC | CASSLTSGITYEQYF
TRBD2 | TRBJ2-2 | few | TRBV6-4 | TGTGCCAGCAGTGACGGGACTAGCGCCGGGGAGCTGTTTTTT | CASSDGTSAGELFF
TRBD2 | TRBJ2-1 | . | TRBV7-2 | TGTGCCAGCAGCCGGGGGCAGGGCGGGAGGGCCTACAATGAGCAGTTCTTC | CASSRGQGGRAYNEQFF
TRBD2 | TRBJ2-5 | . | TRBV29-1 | TGCAGCGTTGACTTACCAAAAGCGGGAGCAGAGACCCAGTACTTC | CSVDLPKAGAETQYF
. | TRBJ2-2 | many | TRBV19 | TGTGCCAGTCGGGACGGGAGCCGTGTCACCGGGGAGCTGTTTTTT | CASRDGSRVTGELFF
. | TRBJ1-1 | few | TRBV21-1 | TGTGCCAGCAGCAGACAGGGGGCAAGGGGTGAAGCTTTCTTT | CASSRQGARGEAFF
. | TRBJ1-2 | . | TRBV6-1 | TGTGCCAGCAGTGAAGCCCAGACCATTAACTATGGCTACACCTTC | CASSEAQTINYGYTF
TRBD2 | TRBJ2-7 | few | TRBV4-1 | TGCGCCAGCAGCCAGCTAAACGGACTAGCTAGGGAGCAGTACTTC | CASSQLNGLAREQYF
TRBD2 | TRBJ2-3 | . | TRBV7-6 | TGTGCCAGCAGCCCCACTAGCGGAAACACAGATACGCAGTATTTT | CASSPTSGNTDTQYF
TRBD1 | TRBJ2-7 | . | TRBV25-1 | TGTGCCAGCAGTGAATACGTGGGACAGGGGGTAATCTACGAGCAGTACTTC | CASSEYVGQGVIYEQYF
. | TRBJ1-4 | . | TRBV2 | TGTGCCAGCAGTTTTGATCAGGGCAGCCCAAATGAAAAACTGTTTTTT | CASSFDQGSPNEKLFF
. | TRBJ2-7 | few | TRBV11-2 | TGTGCCAGCAGCTTAGTTATGGGGCAGTACTTC | CASSLVMGQYF
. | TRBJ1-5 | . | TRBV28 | TGTTCTGAGGCAGCCGATAGCAATCAGCCCCAGCATTTT | CSEAADSNQPQHF
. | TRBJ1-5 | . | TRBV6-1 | TGTGCCAGCATAATGGGGCAGGGCGGACAGCCCCAGCATTTT | CASIMGQGGQPQHF
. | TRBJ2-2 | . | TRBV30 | TGTGCCTGCCGTCCCGGGACAACCGGGGAGCTGTTTTTT | CACRPGTTGELFF
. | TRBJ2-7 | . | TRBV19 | TGTGCCACCTCTAGCAGGACAAACTCCTACGAGCAGTACTTC | CATSSRTNSYEQYF
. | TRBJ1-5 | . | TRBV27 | TGTGCCAGCAGTGCCAGGGGTAATAGCAATCAGCCCCAGCATTTT | CASSARGNSNQPQHF
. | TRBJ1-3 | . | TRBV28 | TGTGCCAGCAGGCGTCGGCAGGGCAAAATCTCTGGAAACACCATATATTTT | CASRRRQGKISGNTIYF
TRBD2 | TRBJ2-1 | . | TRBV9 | TGTGCCAGCAGCGTAGGCGGGAGTAGCGATGAGCAGTTCTTC | CASSVGGSSDEQFF
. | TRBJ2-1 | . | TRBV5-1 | TGCGCCAGCAGCTTGGTTGCGGGACAGTACAATGAGCAGTTCTTC | CASSLVAGQYNEQFF
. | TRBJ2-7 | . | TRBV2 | TGTGCCAGCAGAAGGACAGACTCCTACGAGCAGTACTTC | CASRRTDSYEQYF
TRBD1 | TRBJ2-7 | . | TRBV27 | TGTGCCAGCAGCCTTATACCAGGGACAGGGAGCTACGAGCAGTACTTC | CASSLIPGTGSYEQYF
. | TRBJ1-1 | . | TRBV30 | TGTGCCTGGAGTGCGGGGGTTTACGCTGAAGCTTTCTTT | CAWSAGVYAEAFF
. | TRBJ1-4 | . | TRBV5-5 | TGTGCCAGCAGCTTGGGAAGACTGTTAAATGAAAAACTGTTTTTT | CASSLGRLLNEKLFF
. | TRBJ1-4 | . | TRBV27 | TGTGCCAGCCGGGGCAGGACTGCAACTAATGAAAAACTGTTTTTT | CASRGRTATNEKLFF
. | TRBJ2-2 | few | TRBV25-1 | TGTGCCAGCAGTGAATCTGGGGGCGGTACGAACACCGGGGAGCTGTTTTTT | CASSESGGGTNTGELFF
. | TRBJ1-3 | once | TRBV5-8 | TGTGCCAGCAGCCGTGCTGAAAGACGCTCTGGAAACACCATATATTTT | CASSRAERRSGNTIYF
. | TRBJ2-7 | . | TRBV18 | TGTGCCAGCTCACCACCGTGGGGGGCCCTAACCTACGAGCAGTACTTC | CASSPPWGALTYEQYF
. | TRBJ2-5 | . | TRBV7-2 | TGTGCCAGCAGCTTAGCGCTAGCTCAAGAGACCCAGTACTTC | CASSLALAQETQYF
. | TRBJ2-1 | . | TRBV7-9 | TGTGCCAGCAGCTCGCCCTCATACAATGAGCAGTTCTTC | CASSSPSYNEQFF
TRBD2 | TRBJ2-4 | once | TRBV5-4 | TGTGCCAGCAGCTTGGAAAGACTAGCGGGGTCGAACATTCAGTACTTC | CASSLERLAGSNIQYF
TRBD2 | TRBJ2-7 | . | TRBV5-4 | TGTGCCAGCAGGCACGGACTAGCGAACACCTACGAGCAGTACTTC | CASRHGLANTYEQYF
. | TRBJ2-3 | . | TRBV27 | TGTGCCAGCAGTTTTGGGGGCACAGATACGCAGTATTTT | CASSFGGTDTQYF
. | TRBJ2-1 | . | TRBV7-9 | TGTGCCAGCAGCTTATCCATGCGGGGGGGACAGGTCTGGAATGAGCAGTTCTTC | CASSLSMRGGQVWNEQFF
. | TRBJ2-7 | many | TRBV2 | TGTGCCAGCAGTGAATCGATCCCCTACGAGCAGTACTTC | CASSESIPYEQYF
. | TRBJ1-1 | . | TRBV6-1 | TGTGCCAGCAGCCCTAGAGGGGGGACCACTGAAGCTTTCTTT | CASSPRGGTTEAFF
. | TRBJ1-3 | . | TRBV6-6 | TGTGCCAGCAGTTTCCGGGACGCCGGAAACACCATATATTTT | CASSFRDAGNTIYF
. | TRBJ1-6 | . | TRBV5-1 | TGCGCCAGCAGCTCCGGGGTTTCACGCTCACCCCTCCACTTT | CASSSGVSRSPLHF
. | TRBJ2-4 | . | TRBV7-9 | TGTGCCAGCAGCACTTGGACAGTAACATTAGCCAAAAACATTCAGTACTTC | CASSTWTVTLAKNIQYF
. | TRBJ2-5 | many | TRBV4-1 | TGCGCCAGCAGCCAACAGGAGATGGGAGAGACCCAGTACTTC | CASSQQEMGETQYF
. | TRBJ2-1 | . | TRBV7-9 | TGTGCCAGCAGCCCCCGGGACTTTCCCTACAATGAGCAGTTCTTC | CASSPRDFPYNEQFF
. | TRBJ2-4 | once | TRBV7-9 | TGTGCCGGCTCCTCGGTCGGCATTCAGTACTTC | CAGSSVGIQYF
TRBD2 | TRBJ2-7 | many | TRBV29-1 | TGCAGCGTTTGGACTAGCGGGAGTCCTGGTTACGAGCAGTACTTC | CSVWTSGSPGYEQYF
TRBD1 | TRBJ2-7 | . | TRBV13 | TGTGCCAGCAGCACAGGGGGATTCCACGAGCAGTACTTC | CASSTGGFHEQYF
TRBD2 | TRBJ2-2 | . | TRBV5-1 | TGCGCCAGCAGCTTGCTTAGCGGGAGCGTCGGTTGGACCGGGGAGCTGTTTTTT | CASSLLSGSVGWTGELFF
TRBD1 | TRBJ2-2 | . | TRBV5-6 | TGTGCCAGCAGCTTGGCCAAGAAAGGACAGGGGGTGAACACCGGGGAGCTGTTTTTT | CASSLAKKGQGVNTGELFF
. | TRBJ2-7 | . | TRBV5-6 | TGTGCCAGCAGCTACGGCGGATCAACCTACGAGCAGTACTTC | CASSYGGSTYEQYF
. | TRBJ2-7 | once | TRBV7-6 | TGTGCCAGCAGCGGACCACTTAGCGAGCAGTACTTC | CASSGPLSEQYF
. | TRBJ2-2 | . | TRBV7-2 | TGTGCCAGCAGCTCCTCCAGGACAGAAACCGGGGAGCTGTTTTTT | CASSSSRTETGELFF
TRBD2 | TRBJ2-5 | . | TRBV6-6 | TGTGCCAGCAGTACCACTAGCGAAATGCTGGAGACCCAGTACTTC | CASSTTSEMLETQYF
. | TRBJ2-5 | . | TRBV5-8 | TGTGCCAGCAGCTTGGTGGAGGAGCAAGAGACCCAGTACTTC | CASSLVEEQETQYF